A selection of T cell receptor beta chains follows, all from one sample in a study of blood T cell repertoires in COVID-19. Measured with immunoSEQ multiplex PCR; TCRdb has only the in-frame clones, and not every one. The sample includes about 300,000 clones, around 87% of them seen just once. What was sequenced was peripheral blood. The receptors shown here come from a woman aged 40 to 50 who had recovered from COVID-19. Both conserved end residues are part of each CDR3. Fields, in order: CDR3 protein, V gene.

CASRGSRDSQNF TRBV23-1
CASSLVGVLEGYTF TRBV7-9
CASSGLVSEQFF TRBV6-5
CARARTLPEKYGYTF TRBV21-1
CASSQEGAGGNTIYF TRBV4-3
CASSLFGQEGAKNIQYF TRBV4-1
CASRPTGAEETQYF TRBV5-1
CASSEWWSEGGETQYF TRBV25-1
CATSRAVGRALQPQHF TRBV15
CAWSPGGIYGYTF TRBV30
CASSPEASNYGYTF TRBV5-1
CASSAGVWYEQYF TRBV6-5
CASSPRIGGGAGETQYF TRBV18
CAWSVRQGARNNQPQHF TRBV30
CASSLFWAGAALQTQYF TRBV7-2
CASSEEGAGNTIYF TRBV2
CASSVAAGGGETQYF TRBV9
CASSLVRGPDTEAFF TRBV7-6
CASTQESTDTQYF TRBV5-5
CASSPMTATSTDTQYF TRBV5-1
CASSLGASGGRQETQYF TRBV5-1
CASKGEGVYGYTF TRBV6-1
CAISPGEATEAFF TRBV10-3
CASSNPRGRGRTNTEAFF TRBV9
CASSYSPGLSYEQYF TRBV6-5
CASSRGQGVRYGYTF TRBV5-1
CASSLLGRVEQYF TRBV2
CASSVQQGHVTEAFF TRBV19
CASSYSVGGGFEAFF TRBV6-5
CASSQTPGRARPLNYGYTF TRBV4-3
CASSWATGFQPQHF TRBV27
CASSELGLRSSGNTIYF TRBV6-1
CASSSLPGQGFPGELFF TRBV6-2/TRBV6-3
CASSSQGGTEAFF TRBV6-6